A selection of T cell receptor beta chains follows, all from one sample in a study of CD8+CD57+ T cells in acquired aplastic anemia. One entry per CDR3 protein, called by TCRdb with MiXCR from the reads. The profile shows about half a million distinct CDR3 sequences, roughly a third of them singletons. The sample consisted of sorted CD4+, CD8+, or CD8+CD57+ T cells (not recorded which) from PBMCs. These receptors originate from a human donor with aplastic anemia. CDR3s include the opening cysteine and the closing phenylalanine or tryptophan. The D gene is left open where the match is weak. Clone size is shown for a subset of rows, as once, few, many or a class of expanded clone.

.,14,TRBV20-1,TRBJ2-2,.,CSARRASGTGELFF,TGCAGTGCTAGAAGGGCTAGTGGCACCGGGGAGCTGTTTTTT
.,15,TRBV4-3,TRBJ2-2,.,CASSQAGPNTGELFF,TGCGCCAGCAGCCAAGCCGGACCAAACACCGGGGAGCTGTTTTTT
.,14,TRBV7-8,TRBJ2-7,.,CASSLVRGANEQYF,TGTGCCAGCAGCTTAGTACGAGGGGCGAACGAGCAGTACTTC
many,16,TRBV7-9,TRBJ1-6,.,CASSPWFSSYNSPLHF,TGTGCCAGCAGCCCCTGGTTCAGCTCCTATAATTCACCCCTCCACTTT
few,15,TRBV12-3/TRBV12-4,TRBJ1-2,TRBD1,CASSLPGQGFYGYTF,TGTGCCAGCAGCCTTCCGGGACAGGGATTCTATGGCTACACCTTC
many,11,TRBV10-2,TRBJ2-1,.,CASSEDNEQFF,TGCGCCAGCAGTGAGGACAATGAGCAGTTCTTC
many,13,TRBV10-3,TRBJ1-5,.,CAIRDSLIQPQHF,TGTGCCATCAGGGACAGCCTTATTCAGCCCCAGCATTTT
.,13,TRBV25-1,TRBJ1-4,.,CASLDRFNEELFF,TGTGCCAGCCTAGACAGGTTCAATGAAGAACTGTTTTTT
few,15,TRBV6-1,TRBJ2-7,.,CASSDWAGSSYEQYF,TGTGCCAGCAGTGACTGGGCGGGCAGCTCCTACGAGCAGTACTTC
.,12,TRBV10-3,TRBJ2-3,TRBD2,CAICGGGATQYF,TGTGCCATCTGTGGCGGGGGGGCTACGCAGTATTTT
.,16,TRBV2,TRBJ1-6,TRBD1,CASSEAGQAYNSPLHF,TGTGCCAGCAGTGAAGCAGGACAGGCATATAATTCACCCCTCCACTTT
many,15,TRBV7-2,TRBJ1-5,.,CASSLTGLRNQPQHF,TGTGCCAGCAGCCTCACAGGGCTACGGAATCAGCCCCAGCATTTT
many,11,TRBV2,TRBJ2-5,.,CASSQLETQYF,TGTGCCAGCAGTCAGCTGGAGACCCAGTACTTC
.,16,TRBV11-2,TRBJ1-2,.,CASSLVGRGGGYGYTF,TGTGCCAGCAGCTTAGTAGGGCGAGGTGGCGGCTATGGCTACACCTTC
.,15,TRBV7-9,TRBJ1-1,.,CASSLVPGAWTEAFF,TGTGCCAGCAGCTTAGTCCCGGGGGCTTGGACTGAAGCTTTCTTT
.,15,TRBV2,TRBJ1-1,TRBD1,CASRSPGQGRTEAFF,TGTGCCAGCAGATCGCCCGGACAGGGTCGAACTGAAGCTTTCTTT
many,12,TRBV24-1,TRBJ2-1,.,CATSVGGNEQFF,TGTGCCACCAGTGTAGGGGGGAATGAGCAGTTCTTC
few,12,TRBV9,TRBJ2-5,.,CAPGVGVETQYF,TGTGCCCCCGGGGTGGGAGTCGAGACCCAGTACTTC
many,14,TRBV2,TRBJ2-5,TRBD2,CASSHTSGQETQYF,TGTGCCAGCAGCCACACTAGCGGACAAGAGACCCAGTACTTC
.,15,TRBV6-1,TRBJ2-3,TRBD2,CASSEFKASGQTQYF,TGTGCCAGCAGTGAATTCAAGGCTAGCGGGCAAACGCAGTATTTT
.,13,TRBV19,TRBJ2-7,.,CASSIDRYYEQYF,TGTGCCAGTAGTATTGACCGGTACTACGAGCAGTACTTC
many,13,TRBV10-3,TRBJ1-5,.,CAIRAGGNQPQHF,TGTGCCATCAGGGCAGGAGGCAATCAGCCCCAGCATTTT
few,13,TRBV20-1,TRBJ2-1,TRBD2,CSAPQRGGREQFF,TGCAGTGCACCCCAGCGGGGGGGACGAGAGCAGTTCTTC
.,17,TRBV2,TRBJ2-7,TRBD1,CASSARVPGQGPYEQYF,TGTGCCAGCAGTGCGAGGGTACCGGGACAGGGACCCTACGAGCAGTACTTC
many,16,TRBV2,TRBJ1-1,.,CASSESGVIMNTEAFF,TGTGCCAGCAGTGAATCAGGGGTCATCATGAACACTGAAGCTTTCTTT
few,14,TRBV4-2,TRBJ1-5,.,CASSPDKVNQPQHF,TGTGCCAGCAGCCCTGACAAGGTCAATCAGCCCCAGCATTTT
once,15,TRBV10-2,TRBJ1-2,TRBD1,CASKPGQGAAYGYTF,TGCGCCAGCAAACCGGGACAGGGGGCAGCCTATGGCTACACCTTC
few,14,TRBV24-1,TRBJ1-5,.,CATSAIQGRQPQHF,TGTGCCACCAGTGCAATACAGGGTCGGCAGCCCCAGCATTTT
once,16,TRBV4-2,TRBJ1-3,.,CASSLNTPSSGNTIYF,TGTGCCAGCAGCCTCAACACGCCAAGCTCTGGAAACACCATATATTTT
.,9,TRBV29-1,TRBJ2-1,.,CSGYNEQFF,TGCAGCGGGTACAATGAGCAGTTCTTC
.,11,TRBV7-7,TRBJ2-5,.,CASPRGETQYF,TGTGCTAGCCCGAGGGGGGAGACCCAGTACTTC
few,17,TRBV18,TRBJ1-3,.,CASSPYTGQEAGNTIYF,TGTGCCAGCTCACCATACACCGGGCAGGAAGCTGGAAACACCATATATTTT
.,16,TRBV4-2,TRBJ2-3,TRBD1,CASSIEGQANTDTQYF,TGTGCCAGCAGCATCGAGGGACAGGCAAACACAGATACGCAGTATTTT
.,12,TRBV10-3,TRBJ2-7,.,CATSDSRNEQYF,TGTGCCACCAGTGATTCCAGAAACGAGCAGTACTTC
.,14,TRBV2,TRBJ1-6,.,CASSPQGRDSPLHF,TGTGCCAGCAGTCCACAGGGCAGGGATTCACCCCTCCACTTT
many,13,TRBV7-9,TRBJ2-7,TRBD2,CASRRLAHHEQYF,TGTGCCAGCCGCCGACTAGCTCACCACGAGCAGTACTTC
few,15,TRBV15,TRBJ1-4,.,CATSRDRAANEKLFF,TGTGCCACCAGCAGAGATAGGGCCGCAAATGAAAAACTGTTTTTT
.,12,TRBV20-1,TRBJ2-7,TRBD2,CSARTSVSEQYF,TGCAGTGCGCGGACTAGCGTCTCGGAGCAGTACTTC
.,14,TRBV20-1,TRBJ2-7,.,CSATALTEGGEQYF,TGCAGTGCCACCGCCCTCACAGAGGGCGGCGAGCAGTACTTC
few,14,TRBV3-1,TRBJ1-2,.,CASSQDPRNYGYTF,TGTGCCAGCAGCCAAGACCCGAGAAACTATGGCTACACCTTC